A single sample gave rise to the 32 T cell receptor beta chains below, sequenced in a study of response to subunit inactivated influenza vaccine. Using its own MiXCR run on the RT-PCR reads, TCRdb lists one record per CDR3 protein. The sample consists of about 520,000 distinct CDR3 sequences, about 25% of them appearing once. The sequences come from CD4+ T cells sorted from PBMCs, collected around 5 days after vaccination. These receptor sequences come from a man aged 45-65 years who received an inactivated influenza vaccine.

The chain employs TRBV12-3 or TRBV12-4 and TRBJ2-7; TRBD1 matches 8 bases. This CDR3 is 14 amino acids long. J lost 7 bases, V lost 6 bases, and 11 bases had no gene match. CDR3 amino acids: CASRSGGAPSEQYF. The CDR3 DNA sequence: TGTGCCAGCAGGTCAGGGGGCGCCCCGTCTGAGCAGTACTTC.

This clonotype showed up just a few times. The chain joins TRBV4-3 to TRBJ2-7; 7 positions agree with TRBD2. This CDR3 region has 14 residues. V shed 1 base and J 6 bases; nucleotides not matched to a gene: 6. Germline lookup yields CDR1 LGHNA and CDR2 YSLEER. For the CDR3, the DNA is TGCGCCAGCAGCCAAGCTCGCGGGAGAGGCGAGCAGTACTTC. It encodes CASSQARGRGEQYF.

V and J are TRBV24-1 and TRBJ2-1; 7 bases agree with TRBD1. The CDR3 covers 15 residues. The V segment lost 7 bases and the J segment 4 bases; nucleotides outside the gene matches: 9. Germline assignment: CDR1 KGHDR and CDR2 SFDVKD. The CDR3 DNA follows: TGTGCCACCAGGGGATCCGGGACAGTTTACAATGAGCAGTTCTTC. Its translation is CATRGSGTVYNEQFF.

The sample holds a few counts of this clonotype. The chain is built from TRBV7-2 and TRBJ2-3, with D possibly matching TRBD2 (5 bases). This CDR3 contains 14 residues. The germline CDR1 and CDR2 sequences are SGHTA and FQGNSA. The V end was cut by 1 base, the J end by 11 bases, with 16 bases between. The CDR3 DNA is TGTGCCAGCAGCTTAGACGCGCCTCTGAGGGAGCAGTATTTT. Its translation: CASSLDAPLREQYF.

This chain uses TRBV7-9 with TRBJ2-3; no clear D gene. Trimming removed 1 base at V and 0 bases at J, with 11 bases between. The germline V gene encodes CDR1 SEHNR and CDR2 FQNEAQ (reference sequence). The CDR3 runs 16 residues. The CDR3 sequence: CASSLVRRSSTDTQYF. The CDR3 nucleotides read TGTGCCAGCAGCTTAGTGCGGCGGAGTAGCACAGATACGCAGTATTTT.

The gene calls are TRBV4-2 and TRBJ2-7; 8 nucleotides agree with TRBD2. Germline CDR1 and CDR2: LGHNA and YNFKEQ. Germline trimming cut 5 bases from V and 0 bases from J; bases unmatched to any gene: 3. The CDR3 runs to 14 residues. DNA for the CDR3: TGTGCCAGCAGCAAGACTAGCGACTCCTACGAGCAGTACTTC. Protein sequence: CASSKTSDSYEQYF.

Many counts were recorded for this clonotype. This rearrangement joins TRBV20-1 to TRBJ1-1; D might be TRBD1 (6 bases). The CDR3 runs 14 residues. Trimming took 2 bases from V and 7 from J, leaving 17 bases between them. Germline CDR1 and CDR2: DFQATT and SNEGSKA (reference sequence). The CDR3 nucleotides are TGCAGTGCTAGATTCAGGGGCGCAATTTTTGAAGCTTTCTTT. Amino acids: CSARFRGAIFEAFF.

CDR3 amino acids: CASSPRGQVSGANVLTF. CDR3 coding DNA: TGTGCCAGCTCACCACGAGGACAGGTGAGCGGGGCCAACGTCCTGACTTTC. The rearrangement uses TRBV18 and TRBJ2-6, with 7 positions matching TRBD1. CDR3 length: 17 residues. CDR1 KGHSH and CDR2 LQKENI come from the germline V gene. The V and J ends lost 1 base and 4 bases, in that order; junction bases with no gene match: 7.

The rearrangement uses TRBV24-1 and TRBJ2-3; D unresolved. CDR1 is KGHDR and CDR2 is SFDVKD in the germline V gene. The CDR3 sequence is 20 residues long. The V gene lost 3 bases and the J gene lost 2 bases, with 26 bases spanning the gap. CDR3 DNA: TGTGCCACCAGTGATATTTCCTCGGCCGGAAAGCAGACGGACACAGATACGCAGTATTTT. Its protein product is CATSDISSAGKQTDTDTQYF.

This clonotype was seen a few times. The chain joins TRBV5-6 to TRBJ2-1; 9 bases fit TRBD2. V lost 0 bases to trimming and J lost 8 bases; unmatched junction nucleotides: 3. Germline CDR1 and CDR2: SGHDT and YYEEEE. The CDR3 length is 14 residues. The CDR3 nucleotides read TGTGCCAGCAGCTTGGGACTAGCGGTCGATGAGCAGTTCTTC. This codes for CASSLGLAVDEQFF. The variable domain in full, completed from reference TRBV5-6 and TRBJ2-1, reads DAGVTQSPTHLIKTRGQQVTLRCSPKSGHDTVSWYQQALGQGPQFIFQYYEEEERQRGNFPDRFSGHQFPNYSSELNVNALLLGDSALYLCASSLGLAVDEQFFGPGTRLTVL.

CDR3 protein: CASSPTGMPYTEAFF. The DNA of the CDR3 is TGTGCCAGCAGCCCGACCGGTATGCCCTACACTGAAGCTTTCTTT. The rearrangement joins TRBV7-2 to TRBJ1-1; D remains ambiguous. The CDR3 is made up of 15 amino acids. Trimming left V 5 bases short and J 3 bases short, with 16 bases between. Germline V gene data show CDR1 as SGHTA and CDR2 as FQGNSA.

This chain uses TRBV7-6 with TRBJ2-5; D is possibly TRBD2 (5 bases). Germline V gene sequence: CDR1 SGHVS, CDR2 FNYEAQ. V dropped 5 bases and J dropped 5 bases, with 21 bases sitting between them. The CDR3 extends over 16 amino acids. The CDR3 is CASSARERGGLETQYF. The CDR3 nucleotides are TGTGCCAGCAGCGCGAGAGAAAGAGGCGGGTTGGAGACCCAGTACTTC.

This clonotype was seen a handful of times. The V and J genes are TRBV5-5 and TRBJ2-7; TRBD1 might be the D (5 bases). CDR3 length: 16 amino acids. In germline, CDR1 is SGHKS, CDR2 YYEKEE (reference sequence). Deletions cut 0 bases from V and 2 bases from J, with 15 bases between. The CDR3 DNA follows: TGTGCCAGCAGCTTGGCTGCAGTCCTAGGGGCCTACGAGCAGTACTTC. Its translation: CASSLAAVLGAYEQYF.

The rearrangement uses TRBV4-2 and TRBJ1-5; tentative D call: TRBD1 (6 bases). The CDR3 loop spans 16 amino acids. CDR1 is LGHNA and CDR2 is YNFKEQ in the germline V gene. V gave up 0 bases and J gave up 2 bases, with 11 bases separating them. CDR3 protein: CASSQEGGAGNQPQHF. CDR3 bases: TGTGCCAGCAGCCAAGAAGGGGGGGCGGGCAATCAGCCCCAGCATTTT.

The CDR3 loop reads CAIAQRETDTQYF. In DNA, the CDR3 is TGTGCCATCGCCCAGCGGGAGACAGATACGCAGTATTTT. This chain uses TRBV10-3 with TRBJ2-3; 8 bases are a match to TRBD2. The length of the CDR3 is 13 residues. Germline CDR1 is ENHRY and CDR2 is SYGVKD. V lost 8 bases and J lost 3; bases outside the gene matches: 4.

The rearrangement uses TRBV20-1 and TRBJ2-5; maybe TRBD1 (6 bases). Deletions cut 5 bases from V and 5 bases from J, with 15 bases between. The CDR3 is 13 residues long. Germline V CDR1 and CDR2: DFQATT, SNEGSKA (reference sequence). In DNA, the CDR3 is TGCAGTGCTTCTACGGACAGTCCGGAGACCCAGTACTTC. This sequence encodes CSASTDSPETQYF.

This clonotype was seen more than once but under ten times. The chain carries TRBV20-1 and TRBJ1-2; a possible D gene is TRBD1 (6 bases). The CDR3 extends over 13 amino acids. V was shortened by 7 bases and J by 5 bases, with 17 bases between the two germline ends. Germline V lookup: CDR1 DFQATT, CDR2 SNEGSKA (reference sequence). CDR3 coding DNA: TGCAGTGTCTCACAGGGAGGGGTATATGGCTACACCTTC. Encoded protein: CSVSQGGVYGYTF.

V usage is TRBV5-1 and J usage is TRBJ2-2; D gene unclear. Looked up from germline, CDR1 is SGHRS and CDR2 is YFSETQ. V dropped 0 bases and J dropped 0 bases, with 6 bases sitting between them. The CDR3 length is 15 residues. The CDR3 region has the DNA TGCGCCAGCAGCTTGGTTTCCCCGAACACCGGGGAGCTGTTTTTT. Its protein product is CASSLVSPNTGELFF.

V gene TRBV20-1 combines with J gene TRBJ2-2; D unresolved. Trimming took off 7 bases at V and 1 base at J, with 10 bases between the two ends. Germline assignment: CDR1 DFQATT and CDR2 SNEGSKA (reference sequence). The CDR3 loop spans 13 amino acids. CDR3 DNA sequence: TGCAGTGTTCGCTCTGTGAACACCGGGGAGCTGTTTTTT. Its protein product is CSVRSVNTGELFF.

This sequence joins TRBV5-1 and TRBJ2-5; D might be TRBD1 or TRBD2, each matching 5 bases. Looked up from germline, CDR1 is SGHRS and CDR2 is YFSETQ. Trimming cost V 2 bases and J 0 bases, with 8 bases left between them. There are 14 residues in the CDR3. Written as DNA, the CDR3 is TGCGCCAGCAGCTTTGGGACGGACCAAGAGACCCAGTACTTC. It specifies CASSFGTDQETQYF.

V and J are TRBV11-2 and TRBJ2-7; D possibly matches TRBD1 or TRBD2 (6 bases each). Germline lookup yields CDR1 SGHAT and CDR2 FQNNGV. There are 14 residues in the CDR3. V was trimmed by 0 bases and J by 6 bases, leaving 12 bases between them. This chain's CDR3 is CASSLDPGAGEQYF. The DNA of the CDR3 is TGTGCCAGCAGCTTAGATCCGGGGGCAGGCGAGCAGTACTTC. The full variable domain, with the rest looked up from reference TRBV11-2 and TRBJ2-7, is EAGVAQSPRYKIIEKRQSVAFWCNPISGHATLYWYQQILGQGPKLLIQFQNNGVVDDSQLPKDRFSAERLKGVDSTLKIQPAKLEDSAVYLCASSLDPGAGEQYFGPGTRLTVT.

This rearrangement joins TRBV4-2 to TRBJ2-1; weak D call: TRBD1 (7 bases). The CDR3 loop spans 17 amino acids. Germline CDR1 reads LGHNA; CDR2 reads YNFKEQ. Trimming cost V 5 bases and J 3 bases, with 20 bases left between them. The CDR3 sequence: CASSVAGTQGGYNEQFF. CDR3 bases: TGTGCCAGCAGCGTAGCAGGAACCCAGGGGGGCTACAATGAGCAGTTCTTC.

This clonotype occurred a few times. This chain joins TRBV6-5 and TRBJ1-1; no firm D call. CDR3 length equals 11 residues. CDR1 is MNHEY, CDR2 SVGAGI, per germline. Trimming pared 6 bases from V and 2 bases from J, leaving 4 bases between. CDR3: CASRFNTEAFF. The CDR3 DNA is TGTGCCAGCAGATTTAACACTGAAGCTTTCTTT.

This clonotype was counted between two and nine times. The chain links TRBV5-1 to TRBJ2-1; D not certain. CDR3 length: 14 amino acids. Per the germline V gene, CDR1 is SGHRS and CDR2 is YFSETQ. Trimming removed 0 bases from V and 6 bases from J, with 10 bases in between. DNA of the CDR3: TGCGCCAGCAGCTTGGGCCAGAGAAGCAATGAGCAGTTCTTC. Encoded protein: CASSLGQRSNEQFF.

DNA of the CDR3: TGCGCCAGCAGGCGGACAGGATCGTACCAAGAGACCCAGTACTTC. This sequence encodes CASRRTGSYQETQYF. This chain joins TRBV4-1 and TRBJ2-5; 7 bases are a match to TRBD1. Per germline, CDR1 MGHRA and CDR2 YSYEKL. V trimming: 6 bases; J trimming: 0 bases; junction bases outside the gene matches: 7. The CDR3 has 15 residues.

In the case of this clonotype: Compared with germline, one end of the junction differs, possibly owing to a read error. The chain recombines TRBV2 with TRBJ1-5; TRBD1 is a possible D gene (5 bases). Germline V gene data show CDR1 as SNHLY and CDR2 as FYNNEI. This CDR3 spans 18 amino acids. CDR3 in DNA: TGTGCCTGCAGTCTCCTTGAGAGGGGAGTAATTAGCAATCAGCCCCAGCATTTT. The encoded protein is CACSLLERGVISNQPQHF.

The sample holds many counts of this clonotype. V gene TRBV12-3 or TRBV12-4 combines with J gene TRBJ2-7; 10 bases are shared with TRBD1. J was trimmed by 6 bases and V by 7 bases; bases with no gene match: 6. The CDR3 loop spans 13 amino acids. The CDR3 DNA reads TGTGCCAGCACCGGGACAGGGGATGGCGAGCAGTACTTC. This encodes CASTGTGDGEQYF.

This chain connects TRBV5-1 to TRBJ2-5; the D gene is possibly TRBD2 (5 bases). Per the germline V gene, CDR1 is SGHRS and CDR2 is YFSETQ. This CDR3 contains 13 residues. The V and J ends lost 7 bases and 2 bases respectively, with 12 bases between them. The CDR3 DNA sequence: TGCGCCAGCTGTGGACTCAATCAAGAGACCCAGTACTTC. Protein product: CASCGLNQETQYF. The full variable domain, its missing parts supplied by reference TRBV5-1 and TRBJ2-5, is KAGVTQTPRYLIKTRGQQVTLSCSPISGHRSVSWYQQTPGQGLQFLFEYFSETQRNKGNFPGRFSGRQFSNSRSEMNVSTLELGDSALYLCASCGLNQETQYFGPGTRLLVL.

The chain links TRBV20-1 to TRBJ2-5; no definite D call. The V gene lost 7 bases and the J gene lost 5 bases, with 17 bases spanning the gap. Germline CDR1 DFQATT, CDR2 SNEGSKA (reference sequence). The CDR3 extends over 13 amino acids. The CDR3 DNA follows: TGCAGTGTGTCGAGCCCATACACGGAGACCCAGTACTTC. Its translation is CSVSSPYTETQYF.

DNA for the CDR3: TGTGCCAGCTCACCTGGGACTAGCGGGATAAATGAGCAGTTCTTC. It encodes CASSPGTSGINEQFF. The rearrangement links TRBV18 to TRBJ2-1; 13 positions agree with TRBD2. From germline, CDR1 is KGHSH and CDR2 LQKENI. V gave up 3 bases and J gave up 7 bases; unmatched junction bases: 3. The length of the CDR3 is 15 residues. Full variable domain (missing parts from reference TRBV18 and TRBJ2-1): NAGVMQNPRHLVRRRGQEARLRCSPMKGHSHVYWYRQLPEEGLKFMVYLQKENIIDESGMPKERFSAEFPKEGPSILRIQQVVRGDSAAYFCASSPGTSGINEQFFGPGTRLTVL.

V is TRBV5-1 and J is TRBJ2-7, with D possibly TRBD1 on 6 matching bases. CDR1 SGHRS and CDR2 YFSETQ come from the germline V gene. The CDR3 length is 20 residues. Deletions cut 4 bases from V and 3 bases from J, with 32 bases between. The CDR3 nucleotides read TGCGCCAGCAGCCCGAAGGGGGACACAAAAGGACCGCAAGGAGTCTACGAGCAGTACTTC. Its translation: CASSPKGDTKGPQGVYEQYF.

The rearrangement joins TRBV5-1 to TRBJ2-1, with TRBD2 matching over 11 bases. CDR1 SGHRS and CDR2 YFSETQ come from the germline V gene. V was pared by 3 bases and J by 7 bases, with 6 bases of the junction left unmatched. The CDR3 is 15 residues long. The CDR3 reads CASSYRLAGKNEQFF. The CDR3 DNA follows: TGCGCCAGCAGCTACAGACTAGCGGGGAAGAATGAGCAGTTCTTC.